Following are 11 T cell receptor beta chains from one sample sequenced in a study of blood T cell repertoires in COVID-19. Assay: immunoSEQ multiplex PCR; the TCRdb copy retains only in-frame clones and omits some. The sample shows around 300,000 clones, roughly 80% of them seen only once. What was sequenced was peripheral blood. The receptors originated from a woman aged 45-60 years with active or convalescent COVID-19.

This chain joins TRBV11-2 and TRBJ2-5; D not resolved. Germline assignment: CDR1 SGHAT and CDR2 FQNNGV. This CDR3 comprises 12 residues. V shed 2 bases and J shed 5 bases, with 6 bases lying between them. The chain's CDR3 is CASSLSRETQYF. In DNA form, the CDR3 reads TGTGCCAGCAGCTTAAGTCGGGAGACCCAGTACTTC.

The genes are TRBV10-2 and TRBJ1-6; 7 bases match TRBD1. Germline values: CDR1 WSHSY, CDR2 SAAADI. V lost 7 bases, J lost 7 bases, and 10 bases stayed unmatched. The CDR3 contains 15 residues. The CDR3 region has the DNA TGCGCCAGCACCCCCGGGACAGTAGGCAATTCACCCCTCCACTTT. Its translation is CASTPGTVGNSPLHF.

V usage is TRBV6-5 and J usage is TRBJ1-1, with TRBD1 matching 7 bases. The germline CDR1 and CDR2 sequences are MNHEY and SVGAGI. The CDR3 spans 11 residues. Trimming cost V 6 bases and J 11 bases; bases outside gene matches: 6. The CDR3 coding sequence is TGTGCCAGCAGCTACGACAGGGTCGCTTTCTTT. The encoded protein is CASSYDRVAFF.

This chain links TRBV18 with TRBJ2-1; TRBD2 is a possible D gene (6 bases). Germline CDR1 is KGHSH and CDR2 is LQKENI. Deletions cut 0 bases from V and 0 bases from J, with 15 bases between. The CDR3 has 18 residues. As DNA, the CDR3 is TGTGCCAGCTCACCACCCCTTGCGGAGGGCCCCTCCTACAATGAGCAGTTCTTC. Translation: CASSPPLAEGPSYNEQFF.

The V call is TRBV10-3, the J call TRBJ1-2, with TRBD1 as a possible D gene (5 bases). This CDR3 is 14 amino acids long. CDR1 and CDR2 (germline): ENHRY, SYGVKD. The V and J ends lost 3 bases and 6 bases respectively, with 14 bases between them. CDR3 region: CAISEGVEGNGYTF. The CDR3 nucleotides read TGTGCCATCAGTGAAGGGGTGGAGGGCAATGGCTACACCTTC.

This clone was seen ten or more times. The chain recombines TRBV6-4 with TRBJ2-1, with D perhaps matching TRBD2 (6 bases). Trimming removed 3 bases at V and 4 bases at J, with 13 bases between. This CDR3 has 15 residues. In germline, CDR1 is MRHNA, CDR2 SNTAGT. The CDR3 loop is CASSEVADDYNEQFF. DNA of the CDR3: TGTGCCAGCAGTGAGGTAGCGGACGATTACAATGAGCAGTTCTTC.

The chain has TRBV6-5 and TRBJ2-1, with D perhaps matching TRBD2 (6 bases). Germline V CDR1 and CDR2: MNHEY, SVGAGI. CDR3 length: 14 amino acids. V gave up 8 bases and J gave up 5 bases, with 16 bases separating them. The CDR3 protein is CASCAGRGDNEQFF. CDR3 coding DNA: TGTGCCAGCTGCGCGGGAAGGGGCGACAATGAGCAGTTCTTC.

The chain combines TRBV3-1 (or the pseudogene TRBV3-2) with TRBJ2-7; 7 bases are a match to TRBD1. The CDR3 runs 14 residues. In germline, CDR1 is LGHDT, CDR2 YNNKEL (reference sequence). J was trimmed by 7 bases and V by 4 bases; bases with no gene match: 10. Written as DNA, the CDR3 is TGTGCCAGCAGCCCGGGACAGTTACCGGGGGAGCAGTACTTC. It translates to CASSPGQLPGEQYF.

CDR3 DNA sequence: TGTGCCAGCAGCCACGTATGGGACAGGAGATACTATGGCTACACCTTC. Encoded protein: CASSHVWDRRYYGYTF. The gene calls are TRBV7-2 and TRBJ1-2; TRBD1 agrees at 8 bases. The ends lost 5 bases at V and 3 bases at J; junction bases unmatched: 11. The length of the CDR3 is 16 residues. Germline CDR1 and CDR2: SGHTA and FQGNSA.

The chain uses TRBV28 and TRBJ2-1, with D possibly being TRBD2 (6 bases). The CDR3 has 13 amino acids. V shed 5 bases and J shed 15 bases, with 20 bases lying between them. Germline-derived CDR1 and CDR2 are MDHEN and SYDVKM. The CDR3 protein is CASSLDARRVRFF. CDR3 DNA sequence: TGTGCCAGCAGTCTGGACGCGAGGAGGGTACGGTTCTTC.

The rearrangement uses TRBV30 and TRBJ1-2; tentatively, D is TRBD1 (6 bases). Germline CDR1 is GTSNPN and CDR2 is SVGIG (reference sequence). The CDR3 is 13 amino acids. Trimming removed 3 bases from V and 4 bases from J, with 12 bases in between. The CDR3 sequence is CAWSLQGTYGYTF. CDR3 in DNA: TGTGCCTGGAGCCTACAGGGAACCTATGGCTACACCTTC.